The sequence of this TCR beta chain was determined in a study of blood T cell repertoires in COVID-19 (dated by TCRdb to 2018 to 2021). Study-wide context: Samples covering the acute and convalescent phases of COVID-19 were provided by collaborators in the United States, Italy and Spain. The prospective study material was composed of cDNA or gDNA derived from T cells, B-cell-depleted T cells, or PBMCs. Subjects who had been exposed to COVID-19, were actively infected with it, or had recovered from it provided the deeply sampled blood TCRbeta repertoires that made up the dataset. The repertoires were made available in a free public database intended to serve as a resource for research on the immune response to SARS-CoV-2. The samples were drawn from two sources: the first 160 participants of the ongoing ImmuneRACE study, and fewer than 1,500 subjects contributed by 6 global collaborators. Nearly every sample came with metadata listing a de-identified subject ID, COVID-19 status, age in years and sex. Where available, HLA class I and class II types were obtained from metadata supplied by the sample provider rather than from assay-based typing. What the research found in general, with its limitations: Clinical and demographic metadata were provided uncurated, with the amount varying by source and participant.

TCRbeta CDR3 regions were amplified from genomic DNA by means of the immunoSEQ Assay, a bias-controlled multiplex PCR. In the source study's methods: The number of nucleated cells in each sample was estimated from the amplification of reference gene primers within the assay. To quantify the absolute abundance of each unique TCRbeta CDR3 rearrangement, sequence reads were collapsed and filtered. Productive Simpson clonality was computed per sample as the square root of Simpson's diversity index over productive rearrangements. The source is immuneACCESS, and TCRdb retained only in-frame sequences with V and J called. Part of the clones is not carried over; for the studies checked, unresolved V genes explain less than half of this, and the remainder is unexplained. V and J calls plus clone size are reproduced from that table; the DNA served to infer D and trimming. A total of some 17,000 clones appear in this sample, about four fifths of them only once. Of the sample, roughly 11% falls within the top ten clones.

The collaborating institutions used their own protocols to collect whole blood in K2EDTA tubes. For TCRbeta analysis, collaborators shipped samples in one of three forms: frozen whole blood, isolated PBMCs, or DNA extracted from either of those sample types. As to this clone: The specificity of this receptor is unknown. One base away there is no much larger clone; base qualities are not given.

CDR1 SGHRS and CDR2 YFSETQ were looked up in the germline V gene. Trimming removed 0 bases from V and 1 base from J; the gene matches leave 0 bases unexplained. The cysteine opens and the phenylalanine closes a CDR3 of 15 amino acids. The sequence is cut down to CDR3 DNA, 45 bases in frame from base 1. The sequence came from a man at least 80 years old with acute or convalescent COVID-19. The sequencing input was peripheral blood. Rearrangement joined TRBV5-1 to TRBJ2-1; TRBD1 matches 8 bases in the middle. The base sequence is TGCGCCAGCAGCTTGGGGACAGGGTCCTACAATGAGCAGTTCTTC. The translation is CASSLGTGSYNEQFF.